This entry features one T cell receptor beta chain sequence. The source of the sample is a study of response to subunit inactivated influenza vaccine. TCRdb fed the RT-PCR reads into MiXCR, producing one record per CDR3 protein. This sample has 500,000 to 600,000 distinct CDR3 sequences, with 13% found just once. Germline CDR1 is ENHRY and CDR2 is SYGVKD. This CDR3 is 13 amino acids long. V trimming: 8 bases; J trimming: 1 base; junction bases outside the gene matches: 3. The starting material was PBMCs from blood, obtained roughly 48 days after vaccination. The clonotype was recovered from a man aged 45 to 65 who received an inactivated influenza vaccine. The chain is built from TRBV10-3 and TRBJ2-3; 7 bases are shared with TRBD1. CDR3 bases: TGTGCCATCCGAGGACAGGGCACAGATACGCAGTATTTT. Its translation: CAIRGQGTDTQYF.